This is a list of T cell receptor beta chains from one sample in a study of shared clonotypes between healthy human individuals. Sequencing used immunoSEQ multiplex PCR; TCRdb keeps in-frame clones, though not all of them. The sample gives around 100,000 clones, 67% of which show up once; approximately 49% is in the top ten. The sequencing sample was made of memory CD8+ T cells sorted from blood. These receptors all come from a young man in good health. The CDR3 runs from the conserved cysteine through the conserved F or W. A D gene is named only where the DNA matches it firmly. Rows give clone size only sometimes, using once, few, many, or a class for an expanded clone.

D gene: TRBD1
J gene: TRBJ2-7
clone size: NA
V gene: TRBV5-1
CDR3 DNA: TGCGCCAGCAGCGATACCAGGGGGCCCAACGAGCAGTACTTC
CDR3 protein: CASSDTRGPNEQYF

D gene: TRBD1
J gene: TRBJ1-1
clone size: once
V gene: TRBV28
CDR3 DNA: TGTGCCAGCAGTTTTGGGACAGGCACTGAAGCTTTCTTT
CDR3 protein: CASSFGTGTEAFF

D gene: TRBD1
J gene: TRBJ1-5
clone size: many
V gene: TRBV19
CDR3 DNA: TGTGCCACCCTGGATCGAAACAGGGGCGGCAATCAGCCCCAGCATTTT
CDR3 protein: CATLDRNRGGNQPQHF

D gene: NA
J gene: TRBJ2-1
clone size: NA
V gene: TRBV15
CDR3 DNA: TGTGCCACCAGCAGAGGGCCAGGGCGGTACAATGAGCAGTTCTTC
CDR3 protein: CATSRGPGRYNEQFF

D gene: NA
J gene: TRBJ2-3
clone size: NA
V gene: TRBV18
CDR3 DNA: TGTGCCAGCTCAGGGGAAGATACGCAGTATTTT
CDR3 protein: CASSGEDTQYF

D gene: NA
J gene: TRBJ2-2
clone size: NA
V gene: TRBV15
CDR3 DNA: TGTGCCACCAGCGGGGACACCGGGGAGCTGTTTTTT
CDR3 protein: CATSGDTGELFF

D gene: NA
J gene: TRBJ2-6
clone size: NA
V gene: TRBV4-3
CDR3 DNA: TGCGCCAGCAGCCAAGATATTGGGTCCGGGGCCAACGTCCTGACTTTC
CDR3 protein: CASSQDIGSGANVLTF

D gene: TRBD1
J gene: TRBJ1-2
clone size: NA
V gene: TRBV6-5
CDR3 DNA: TGTGCCAGCAGGTACCGGGACAGGGCTTCTAACTATGGCTACACCTTC
CDR3 protein: CASRYRDRASNYGYTF

D gene: NA
J gene: TRBJ1-4
clone size: NA
V gene: TRBV5-8
CDR3 DNA: TGTGCCAGCAGCTTTTTGGCCTTTGCCGGGGAAAATGAAAAACTGTTTTTT
CDR3 protein: CASSFLAFAGENEKLFF

D gene: NA
J gene: TRBJ1-5
clone size: NA
V gene: TRBV19
CDR3 DNA: TGTGCCAGTAGACGGGACTCGAGGCAGCCCCAGCATTTT
CDR3 protein: CASRRDSRQPQHF

D gene: TRBD2
J gene: TRBJ2-1
clone size: NA
V gene: TRBV6-4
CDR3 DNA: TGTGCCAGCAAACAGACTAGCGGGAGTTGGGTCAATGAGCAGTTCTTC
CDR3 protein: CASKQTSGSWVNEQFF

D gene: NA
J gene: TRBJ2-3
clone size: NA
V gene: TRBV7-6
CDR3 DNA: TGTGCCAGCAGCCGATACGGGGGTATAACAGATACGCAGTATTTT
CDR3 protein: CASSRYGGITDTQYF

D gene: TRBD2
J gene: TRBJ2-5
clone size: NA
V gene: TRBV9
CDR3 DNA: TGTGCCAGCACGAGGACTAGCGGGGAGTTGCAGGAGACCCAGTACTTC
CDR3 protein: CASTRTSGELQETQYF

D gene: NA
J gene: TRBJ2-2
clone size: NA
V gene: TRBV19
CDR3 DNA: TGTGCCAGTACCAAAAGGGGAGGCGGGGAGCTGTTTTTT
CDR3 protein: CASTKRGGGELFF

D gene: NA
J gene: TRBJ1-2
clone size: NA
V gene: TRBV10-2
CDR3 DNA: TGCGCCAGCAGTGACGGGACTTGGGGCTACACCTTC
CDR3 protein: CASSDGTWGYTF

D gene: NA
J gene: TRBJ2-7
clone size: NA
V gene: TRBV19
CDR3 DNA: TGTGCCAGTAGTCCCTACCTTGCGCCCTACGAGCAGTACTTC
CDR3 protein: CASSPYLAPYEQYF

D gene: TRBD1
J gene: TRBJ2-2
clone size: NA
V gene: TRBV7-7
CDR3 DNA: TGTGCTAGCAGCTTGTCAGGGGGCTCCGGGGAGCTGTTTTTT
CDR3 protein: CASSLSGGSGELFF

D gene: TRBD1
J gene: TRBJ2-2
clone size: NA
V gene: TRBV30
CDR3 DNA: TGTGCCTGGGGACCGGGACAGGGGGAATTCAGGACCGGGGAGCTGTTTTTT
CDR3 protein: CAWGPGQGEFRTGELFF

D gene: NA
J gene: TRBJ2-1
clone size: NA
V gene: TRBV7-9
CDR3 DNA: TGTGCCAGCAGCATAGACGAGGGCTACAATGAGCAGTTCTTC
CDR3 protein: CASSIDEGYNEQFF

D gene: TRBD1
J gene: TRBJ2-1
clone size: NA
V gene: TRBV6-5
CDR3 DNA: TGTGCCAGCAGTGAATACAGGGGTAAGCAGTTCTTC
CDR3 protein: CASSEYRGKQFF

D gene: TRBD1
J gene: TRBJ2-1
clone size: NA
V gene: TRBV11-2
CDR3 DNA: TGTGCCAGCAGCTTAAGGGGGCGTGGGCAACCTCGGGGTTACAATGAGCAGTTCTTC
CDR3 protein: CASSLRGRGQPRGYNEQFF

D gene: NA
J gene: TRBJ1-1
clone size: NA
V gene: TRBV29-1
CDR3 DNA: TGCAGCGTGGACCCGGCGAACACTGAAGCTTTCTTT
CDR3 protein: CSVDPANTEAFF

D gene: NA
J gene: TRBJ1-1
clone size: NA
V gene: TRBV28
CDR3 DNA: TGTGCCAGCAGTCCCCGGGGGGGGATACTTGAAGCTTTCTTT
CDR3 protein: CASSPRGGILEAFF

D gene: NA
J gene: TRBJ1-5
clone size: NA
V gene: TRBV27
CDR3 DNA: TGTGCCAGCAGTTTTTCTGGGAAGGGTCAGCCCCAGCATTTT
CDR3 protein: CASSFSGKGQPQHF

D gene: NA
J gene: TRBJ2-7
clone size: NA
V gene: TRBV2
CDR3 DNA: TGTGCCAGCAGTCGGGAACAGGGGGGGTCCTACGAGCAGTACTTC
CDR3 protein: CASSREQGGSYEQYF

D gene: TRBD2
J gene: TRBJ2-1
clone size: NA
V gene: TRBV6-1
CDR3 DNA: TGTGCCAGCAGGCCCGGGAGGGCCCCCTACAATGAGCAGTTCTTC
CDR3 protein: CASRPGRAPYNEQFF

D gene: NA
J gene: TRBJ2-7
clone size: NA
V gene: TRBV2
CDR3 DNA: TGTGCCAGCAGCAAACCTCAAGACGTGAGCTCCTACGAGCAGTACTTC
CDR3 protein: CASSKPQDVSSYEQYF

D gene: NA
J gene: TRBJ2-3
clone size: NA
V gene: TRBV5-1
CDR3 DNA: TGCGCCAGCAGGAGGACAGATACGCAGTATTTT
CDR3 protein: CASRRTDTQYF

D gene: TRBD1
J gene: TRBJ2-5
clone size: NA
V gene: TRBV6-1
CDR3 DNA: TGTGCCAGCGAGGAGGCGACAGGGGGTCAAGAGACCCAGTACTTC
CDR3 protein: CASEEATGGQETQYF

D gene: NA
J gene: TRBJ2-1
clone size: NA
V gene: TRBV7-9
CDR3 DNA: TGTGCCAGCAGCTTGGAACCCCATCATGAGCAGTTCTTC
CDR3 protein: CASSLEPHHEQFF

D gene: TRBD1
J gene: TRBJ1-1
clone size: NA
V gene: TRBV5-6
CDR3 DNA: TGTGCCAGCAGCCCTCCCCCGGGGACAGGCATCGGGGTGAACACTGAAGCTTTCTTT
CDR3 protein: CASSPPPGTGIGVNTEAFF

D gene: NA
J gene: TRBJ2-3
clone size: few
V gene: TRBV28
CDR3 DNA: TGTGCCAGCAGCCCTTACACAGATACGCAGTATTTT
CDR3 protein: CASSPYTDTQYF

D gene: TRBD1
J gene: TRBJ1-4
clone size: NA
V gene: TRBV10-3
CDR3 DNA: TGTGCCGCTGGGGGGACAGACCCTGAAAAACTGTTTTTT
CDR3 protein: CAAGGTDPEKLFF

D gene: NA
J gene: TRBJ2-7
clone size: NA
V gene: TRBV7-6
CDR3 DNA: TGTGCCAGCAGCTCCTATAACCGCTACGAGCAGTACTTC
CDR3 protein: CASSSYNRYEQYF

D gene: NA
J gene: TRBJ2-3
clone size: NA
V gene: TRBV27
CDR3 DNA: TGTGCCAGCAGTCCACAGGGGGGGCGCACAGATACGCAGTATTTT
CDR3 protein: CASSPQGGRTDTQYF

D gene: TRBD1
J gene: TRBJ1-1
clone size: NA
V gene: TRBV19
CDR3 DNA: TGTGCCAGTAGCGAAACAGGGGAGCCCATGAACACTGAAGCTTTCTTT
CDR3 protein: CASSETGEPMNTEAFF

D gene: NA
J gene: TRBJ1-1
clone size: NA
V gene: TRBV2
CDR3 DNA: TGTGCCAGCAGTGGACAGGTCAACACTGAAGCTTTCTTT
CDR3 protein: CASSGQVNTEAFF

D gene: NA
J gene: TRBJ1-5
clone size: NA
V gene: TRBV9
CDR3 DNA: TGTGCCAGCAGCGCGAGGGGCAATCAGCCCCAGCATTTT
CDR3 protein: CASSARGNQPQHF

D gene: NA
J gene: TRBJ2-1
clone size: NA
V gene: TRBV2
CDR3 DNA: TGTGCCACCAAGAACCCGACCAAACAGGTGAATGAGCAGTTCTTC
CDR3 protein: CATKNPTKQVNEQFF

D gene: TRBD2
J gene: TRBJ2-1
clone size: NA
V gene: TRBV28
CDR3 DNA: TGTGCCAGCAGGCATGGCGGGAGCTCCTACAATGAGCAGTTCTTC
CDR3 protein: CASRHGGSSYNEQFF

D gene: TRBD1
J gene: TRBJ2-7
clone size: NA
V gene: TRBV4-3
CDR3 DNA: TGCGCCAGCAGCCCTGGACAGGGGCGGTACGAGCAGTACTTC
CDR3 protein: CASSPGQGRYEQYF

D gene: NA
J gene: TRBJ1-1
clone size: NA
V gene: TRBV4-1
CDR3 DNA: TGCGCCAGCAGCCAAGATACCTTTCAGACTGTAAGCGAAGCTTTCTTT
CDR3 protein: CASSQDTFQTVSEAFF

D gene: NA
J gene: TRBJ2-7
clone size: NA
V gene: TRBV2
CDR3 DNA: TGTGCCAGCAGTGAAAATTTAGGCTCCTACGAGCAGTACTTC
CDR3 protein: CASSENLGSYEQYF

D gene: NA
J gene: TRBJ1-2
clone size: NA
V gene: TRBV28
CDR3 DNA: TGTGCCAGCAGTCCCTCTGGGGGGCTGGGTGGCTACACCTTC
CDR3 protein: CASSPSGGLGGYTF

D gene: NA
J gene: TRBJ1-4
clone size: NA
V gene: TRBV19
CDR3 DNA: TGTGCCAGTCAAAACTGGCGCGGTGAAAAACTGTTTTTT
CDR3 protein: CASQNWRGEKLFF

D gene: NA
J gene: TRBJ2-1
clone size: NA
V gene: TRBV4-3
CDR3 DNA: TGCGCCAGCAGCCAAGAGCAGAGCTCCTACAATGAGCAGTTCTTC
CDR3 protein: CASSQEQSSYNEQFF